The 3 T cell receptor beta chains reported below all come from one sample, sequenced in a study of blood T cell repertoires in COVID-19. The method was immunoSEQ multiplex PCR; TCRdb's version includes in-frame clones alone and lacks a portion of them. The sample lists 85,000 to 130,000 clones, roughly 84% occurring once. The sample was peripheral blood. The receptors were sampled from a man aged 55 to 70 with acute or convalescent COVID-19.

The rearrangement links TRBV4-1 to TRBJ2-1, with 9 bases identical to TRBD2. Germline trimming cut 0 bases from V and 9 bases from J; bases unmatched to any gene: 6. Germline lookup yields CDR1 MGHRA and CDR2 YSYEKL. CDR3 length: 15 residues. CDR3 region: CASSQEGGRASEQFF. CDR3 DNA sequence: TGCGCCAGCAGCCAAGAAGGCGGGAGGGCATCTGAGCAGTTCTTC.

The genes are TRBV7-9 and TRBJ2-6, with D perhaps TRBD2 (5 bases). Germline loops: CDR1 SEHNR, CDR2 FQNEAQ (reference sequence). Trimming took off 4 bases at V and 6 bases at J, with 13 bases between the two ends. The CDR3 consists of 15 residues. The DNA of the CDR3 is TGTGCCAGCAGCTCCGACACTAGGGAGGCCAACGTCCTGACTTTC. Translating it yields CASSSDTREANVLTF.

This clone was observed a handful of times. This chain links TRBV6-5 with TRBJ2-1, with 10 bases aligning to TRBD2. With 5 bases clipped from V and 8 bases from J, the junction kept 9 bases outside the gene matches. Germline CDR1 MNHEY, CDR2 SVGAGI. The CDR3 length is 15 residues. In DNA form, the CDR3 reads TGTGCCAGCAGTAACAGCGGGAGGGCCACCCATGAGCAGTTCTTC. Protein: CASSNSGRATHEQFF.